A single sample gave rise to the 25 T cell receptor beta chains below, sequenced in a study of T cells after yellow fever vaccination. From the 5' RACE reads, TCRdb called clonotypes with MiXCR, one entry per CDR3 protein. The sample comprises some 340,000 distinct CDR3 sequences, over 4% of which are singletons, and under 30% rests with the top ten. Here the sequenced sample was PBMCs, taken 5 days after the yellow fever booster vaccination. The receptors stem from a man aged 18 to 30 who received the YFV17D yellow fever vaccine.

Concerning this clonotype itself: The junction shows a germline mismatch at one end, possibly a read error. The chain is built from TRBV4-1 and TRBJ2-5; the match to TRBD2 covers 15 bases. Germline CDR1 MGHRA, CDR2 YSYEKL. The CDR3 contains 13 residues. The CDR3 loop is CASSPGLAGGRGF. The CDR3 DNA follows: TGCGCCAGCAGCCCGGGACTAGCGGGGGGCCGTGGCTTC.

This clonotype was observed many times. The rearrangement uses TRBV20-1 and TRBJ2-7, with D maybe TRBD1 (5 bases). The ends were cut back, 2 bases at V and 1 base at J, with 9 bases in the middle. Looked up from germline, CDR1 is DFQATT and CDR2 is SNEGSKA (reference sequence). This CDR3 has 13 amino acids. In DNA, the CDR3 is TGCAGTGCTAGATGGCAGGGATCCTACGAGCAGTACTTC. Translating it yields CSARWQGSYEQYF.

This clonotype occurred a few times. V and J are TRBV5-1 and TRBJ2-5, with unresolved D. This CDR3 is 15 amino acids long. Deletions cut 1 base from V and 2 bases from J, with 12 bases between. Per germline, CDR1 SGHRS and CDR2 YFSETQ. CDR3 nucleotides: TGCGCCAGCAGCTTGCCCCGGACCGGGCAAGAGACCCAGTACTTC. Translated: CASSLPRTGQETQYF. The variable domain in full, with the rest retrieved from reference TRBV5-1 and TRBJ2-5, is KAGVTQTPRYLIKTRGQQVTLSCSPISGHRSVSWYQQTPGQGLQFLFEYFSETQRNKGNFPGRFSGRQFSNSRSEMNVSTLELGDSALYLCASSLPRTGQETQYFGPGTRLLVL.

The chain couples TRBV19 to TRBJ1-5; 7 nucleotides align to TRBD1. This CDR3 is 16 amino acids long. Per germline, CDR1 LNHDA and CDR2 SQIVND (reference sequence). V was pared by 4 bases and J by 4 bases, with 10 bases of the junction left unmatched. CDR3 in amino acids: CASSTPGQRLNQPQHF. CDR3 DNA: TGTGCCAGTAGTACTCCGGGACAGAGATTAAATCAGCCCCAGCATTTT.

This sequence joins TRBV4-3 and TRBJ2-7; 8 nucleotides match TRBD1. V dropped 0 bases and J dropped 4; count of bases not matched to a gene: 8. This CDR3 region has 16 residues. CDR1 LGHNA and CDR2 YSLEER come from the germline V gene. The CDR3 spells CASSQEVRQGAYEQYF. The CDR3 DNA sequence: TGCGCCAGCAGCCAAGAGGTGCGCCAGGGGGCTTACGAGCAGTACTTC.

This clonotype showed up just a few times. The rearrangement joins TRBV5-1 to TRBJ2-1; 7 nucleotides agree with TRBD1. V trimming: 4 bases; J trimming: 2 bases; junction bases outside the gene matches: 6. From germline, CDR1 is SGHRS and CDR2 YFSETQ. This CDR3 spans 15 amino acids. The CDR3 region is CASSPKGAPYNEQFF. CDR3 DNA sequence: TGCGCCAGCAGCCCTAAGGGGGCCCCCTACAATGAGCAGTTCTTC.

The genes are TRBV7-2 and TRBJ2-7, with D possibly matching TRBD1 (7 bases). Germline V gene data show CDR1 as SGHTA and CDR2 as FQGNSA. V lost 5 bases to trimming and J lost 6 bases, with 17 bases between them. The CDR3 contains 14 residues. CDR3 coding DNA: TGTGCCAGCAGCCCTGCAGGGGGAGGCCTCGAGCAGTACTTC. Translating it yields CASSPAGGGLEQYF.

This clonotype showed up just a few times. DNA of the CDR3: TGTGCCAGCAGCTACGACAATTGGGGGAACACTGAAGCTTTCTTT. Encoded protein: CASSYDNWGNTEAFF. This chain uses TRBV4-2 with TRBJ1-1, with no clear D. Trimming took 5 bases from V and 1 from J, leaving 14 bases between them. CDR1 and CDR2 (germline): LGHNA, YNFKEQ. The CDR3 has 15 residues.

This clonotype was recorded many times. V and J are TRBV7-2 and TRBJ2-1, with D unclear. Germline values: CDR1 SGHTA, CDR2 FQGNSA. The length of the CDR3 is 15 residues. The V gene lost 2 bases and the J gene lost 4 bases, with 12 bases spanning the gap. CDR3 in DNA: TGTGCCAGCAGCTTACTCGGGTTTGGGTACAATGAGCAGTTCTTC. Encoded protein: CASSLLGFGYNEQFF.

This clonotype showed up many times. This chain connects TRBV7-8 to TRBJ2-5, with 10 bases aligning to TRBD2. The CDR3 extends over 16 amino acids. V lost 1 base to trimming and J lost 4 bases; unmatched junction nucleotides: 6. Germline lookup yields CDR1 SGHVS and CDR2 FQNEAQ. This chain's CDR3 is CASSLGLTSGAETQYF. CDR3 sequence (DNA): TGTGCCAGCAGCTTAGGCCTTACTAGCGGGGCAGAGACCCAGTACTTC.

The CDR3 spells CASSQDKRGRPQYF. The CDR3 DNA is TGCGCCAGCAGCCAAGATAAGAGGGGCCGGCCGCAGTATTTT. This chain links TRBV4-3 with TRBJ2-3; D assignment may be TRBD1 or TRBD2 (5 bases each). Trimming took 0 bases from V and 10 from J, leaving 14 bases between them. Germline CDR1 is LGHNA and CDR2 is YSLEER. The CDR3 runs to 14 residues.

This chain connects TRBV20-1 to TRBJ2-7; tentatively, D is TRBD1 (5 bases). CDR3 length equals 12 residues. Per germline, CDR1 DFQATT and CDR2 SNEGSKA (reference sequence). With 6 bases removed from V and 3 bases from J, the gap between germline ends came to 12 bases. This CDR3 is CSAGEELYEQYF. As DNA, the CDR3 is TGCAGTGCAGGGGAAGAACTCTACGAGCAGTACTTC.

This clonotype has a count of ten or more. The CDR3 DNA follows: TGTGCCACCAGCAGAGATCTTTCACCCCTCCACTTT. Encoded protein: CATSRDLSPLHF. The chain combines TRBV15 with TRBJ1-6, with D unresolved. The V gene lost 0 bases and the J gene lost 9 bases, with 3 bases spanning the gap. The CDR3 extends over 12 amino acids. Per germline, CDR1 LNHNV and CDR2 YYDKDF (reference sequence).

The table lists this clonotype with a few counts. V is TRBV24-1 and J is TRBJ1-2; D is undetermined. The V and J ends lost 4 bases and 4 bases respectively, with 9 bases between them. Germline CDR1 KGHDR, CDR2 SFDVKD. The length of the CDR3 is 13 residues. The CDR3 nucleotides are TGTGCCACCAGTGACCCTACAAGCTATGGCTACACCTTC. It translates to CATSDPTSYGYTF.

There are a few counts of this clonotype. The chain uses TRBV7-2 and TRBJ2-5; 10 bases line up with TRBD1. Germline assignment: CDR1 SGHTA and CDR2 FQGNSA. V gave up 3 bases and J gave up 4 bases; unmatched junction bases: 5. The CDR3 sequence is 15 residues long. The CDR3 bases are TGTGCCAGCAGCTTCCCGGGACAGGGGATAGAGACCCAGTACTTC. As protein: CASSFPGQGIETQYF.

This clonotype was counted between two and nine times. This rearrangement joins TRBV19 to TRBJ2-1; 9 bases match TRBD2. CDR1 is LNHDA and CDR2 is SQIVND in the germline V gene (reference sequence). The J segment lost 4 bases and the V segment lost 6 bases, leaving 7 bases of the junction unmatched. The CDR3 sequence is 15 residues long. CDR3 nucleotides: TGTGCCAGTAGGAGCAGCGGGGGGCATTACAATGAGCAGTTCTTC. This encodes CASRSSGGHYNEQFF.

This clonotype was seen only a few times. The rearrangement uses TRBV6-5 and TRBJ1-2, with no clear D. In germline, CDR1 is MNHEY, CDR2 SVGAGI. This CDR3 contains 13 residues. V lost 7 bases and J 3 bases, leaving 12 bases between the germline ends. The CDR3: CASTPSRDYGYTF. CDR3 sequence (DNA): TGTGCCAGCACCCCGAGTCGGGACTATGGCTACACCTTC.

This clonotype came up many times. The J gene is TRBJ1-3, the V gene TRBV27, with D hard to call. The CDR3 covers 12 residues. V lost 6 bases to trimming and J lost 2 bases, with 5 bases between them. The V gene's germline CDR1 is MNHEY and CDR2 SMNVEV (reference sequence). CDR3 sequence: CASSPAGNTIYF. The CDR3 nucleotides read TGTGCCAGCAGCCCCGCTGGAAACACCATATATTTT.

This clonotype was observed a few times. The genes are TRBV20-1 and TRBJ2-5; TRBD1 aligns across 8 bases. The trim removed 0 bases at V and 5 bases at J, leaving 17 bases unmatched. The CDR3 loop spans 18 amino acids. The germline CDR1 and CDR2 sequences are DFQATT and SNEGSKA (reference sequence). The chain's CDR3 is CSARDRLGAGGGRETQYF. CDR3 bases: TGCAGTGCTAGAGATCGGCTAGGGGCAGGGGGCGGTCGGGAGACCCAGTACTTC.

In its sample, this clonotype was seen a few times. The chain uses TRBV6-2 or TRBV6-3 and TRBJ2-1; D might be TRBD1 (6 bases). The CDR3 is 13 amino acids. V lost 4 bases, J lost 10 bases, and 14 bases lay in between. Germline values: CDR1 MNHEY, CDR2 SVGEGT. The CDR3 loop reads CASSSRQGWEQFF. Written as DNA, the CDR3 is TGTGCCAGCAGTTCCCGTCAGGGGTGGGAGCAGTTCTTC.

This clonotype was seen a handful of times. The V gene is TRBV7-9, the J gene TRBJ2-2; 11 bases agree with TRBD2. Losses at the gene ends were 4 bases for V and 2 bases for J; bases not matched to a gene: 6. This CDR3 contains 17 residues. Germline V gene data show CDR1 as SEHNR and CDR2 as FQNEAQ (reference sequence). This CDR3 is CASSSLAGAVNTGELFF. The CDR3 nucleotides read TGTGCCAGCAGCTCACTAGCGGGGGCCGTAAACACCGGGGAGCTGTTTTTT.

The rearrangement joins TRBV24-1 to TRBJ1-2; the match to TRBD1 covers 9 bases. Germline V gives CDR1 KGHDR, CDR2 SFDVKD. The J segment lost 4 bases and the V segment lost 4 bases, leaving 6 bases of the junction unmatched. The CDR3 has 15 residues. CDR3 loop: CATSDGQGSIYGYTF. The CDR3 DNA reads TGTGCCACCAGTGACGGACAGGGGAGTATCTATGGCTACACCTTC.

This clonotype was seen at least ten times. The rearrangement links TRBV7-2 to TRBJ2-3; D perhaps matches TRBD1 (6 bases). Germline CDR1 reads SGHTA; CDR2 reads FQGNSA. Trimming shortened V by 0 bases and J by 2 bases, and 9 bases separated the two germline ends. CDR3 length equals 15 residues. The CDR3 region has the DNA TGTGCCAGCAGCTTAGCTGGGGGCGACACAGATACGCAGTATTTT. It specifies CASSLAGGDTDTQYF.

This clonotype came up a few times. The chain links TRBV18 to TRBJ2-3; D perhaps matches TRBD2 (7 bases). The CDR3 contains 16 residues. V lost 3 bases and J 5 bases, leaving 18 bases between the germline ends. Germline V lookup: CDR1 KGHSH, CDR2 LQKENI. The CDR3 DNA is TGTGCCAGCTCACCGTCGGGGCGGGGGCCTCAAGATACGCAGTATTTT. Its protein product is CASSPSGRGPQDTQYF.

This clonotype has a count of ten or more. The chain combines TRBV12-3 or TRBV12-4 with TRBJ1-2; D remains ambiguous. V lost 8 bases, J lost 7 bases, and 2 bases lay in between. The CDR3 contains 8 residues. The CDR3 loop is CASGGYTF. DNA for the CDR3: TGTGCCAGCGGTGGCTACACCTTC.